Below are 19 T cell receptor beta chains sequenced from a single sample in a study of OX40 agonist ivuxolimab in advanced cancers. Generated by immunoSEQ multiplex PCR, the TCRdb table keeps only in-frame clones and is missing some. This sample yields 60,000 to 70,000 clones, of which 75% to 85% are seen a single time; about 0.41% belongs to the top ten. This sample comprised CD4+ or CD8+ T cells sorted from blood, obtained in a trial of the OX40 agonist ivuxolimab. These receptor sequences come from an adult with an advanced solid tumor such as melanoma, head and neck, liver or kidney cancer.

V is TRBV5-6 and J is TRBJ2-2; tentative D call: TRBD2 (6 bases). The CDR3 consists of 19 residues. The V end lost 0 bases, the J end lost 0 bases, and 18 bases lay between the germline ends. Per the germline V gene, CDR1 is SGHDT and CDR2 is YYEEEE. CDR3 coding DNA: TGTGCCAGCAGCTTGGGCGCGGGCCGGGGGAGCTCGAACACCGGGGAGCTGTTTTTT. This sequence encodes CASSLGAGRGSSNTGELFF.

The chain links TRBV9 to TRBJ2-1; D perhaps matches TRBD2 (5 bases). Germline CDR1 reads SGDLS; CDR2 reads YYNGEE. V was shortened by 0 bases and J by 7 bases, with 14 bases between the two germline ends. The CDR3 extends over 15 amino acids. The CDR3, as DNA: TGTGCCAGCAGCGTAGAAGGAGGCCGTCGTAATGAGCAGTTCTTC. It specifies CASSVEGGRRNEQFF.

The J gene is TRBJ1-5, the V gene TRBV9; maybe TRBD1 (5 bases). The CDR3 totals 14 residues. Germline V CDR1 and CDR2: SGDLS, YYNGEE. V gave up 3 bases and J gave up 4 bases, with 11 bases separating them. CDR3 in amino acids: CASSETESNQPQHF. CDR3 bases: TGTGCCAGCAGCGAGACAGAATCAAATCAGCCCCAGCATTTT.

The chain uses TRBV7-2 and TRBJ2-5; maybe TRBD2 (5 bases). CDR3 length: 14 residues. Trimming took off 5 bases at V and 7 bases at J, with 17 bases between the two ends. The germline V gene encodes CDR1 SGHTA and CDR2 FQGNSA. The CDR3 loop reads CASSRARDMGTQYF. CDR3 bases: TGTGCCAGCAGCCGGGCTCGGGATATGGGGACCCAGTACTTC.

This chain links TRBV5-5 with TRBJ1-5; D is undetermined. Germline V gives CDR1 SGHKS, CDR2 YYEKEE (reference sequence). The CDR3 is 13 amino acids. The V and J ends lost 4 bases and 5 bases respectively, with 10 bases between them. For the CDR3, the DNA is TGTGCCAGCAGCCGGTCACCCGATCAGCCCCAGCATTTT. This encodes CASSRSPDQPQHF.

Notes on this clone: The junction does not match germline at one end; this may be a read error. J is TRBJ1-3 and V is TRBV18; possible D gene TRBD1, 6 bases. Per the germline V gene, CDR1 is KGHSH and CDR2 is LQKENI. The CDR3 is 16 residues long. The CDR3 DNA follows: TGTGCCACCTCAACAGGGTTCGGGGTCTCTGGAAACACCATATATTTT. Amino acids: CATSTGFGVSGNTIYF.

This clone was found a few times. This chain joins TRBV27 and TRBJ1-1, with D possibly matching TRBD1 (5 bases). Trimming left V 10 bases short and J 1 base short, with 19 bases between. The CDR3 is made up of 15 amino acids. The germline CDR1 and CDR2 sequences are MNHEY and SMNVEV (reference sequence). CDR3 loop: CATLRRGTRNTEAFF. The CDR3 DNA follows: TGTGCCACCCTCAGGAGGGGAACCCGGAACACTGAAGCTTTCTTT.

This clone is deemed medium-sized (0.01 to 0.1%). The CDR3 sequence: CASSLTAGNTEAFF. The CDR3 DNA is TGTGCCAGCAGCTTAACGGCAGGGAACACTGAAGCTTTCTTT. This chain links TRBV7-8 with TRBJ1-1, with unresolved D. The CDR3 covers 14 residues. V lost 2 bases and J lost 1, with 8 bases in between. CDR1 is SGHVS, CDR2 FQNEAQ, per germline.

The CDR3 DNA follows: TGCGCCAGCAGCTTGGGAGGGGCGCGCCAAGAGACCCAGTACTTC. Amino acid sequence: CASSLGGARQETQYF. The V gene is TRBV5-1, the J gene TRBJ2-5; D is tentatively TRBD1 or TRBD2 (5 bases each). The V gene lost 0 bases and the J gene lost 1 base, with 10 bases spanning the gap. This CDR3 spans 15 amino acids. Germline V lookup: CDR1 SGHRS, CDR2 YFSETQ. The variable domain in full, with the rest retrieved from reference TRBV5-1 and TRBJ2-5, is KAGVTQTPRYLIKTRGQQVTLSCSPISGHRSVSWYQQTPGQGLQFLFEYFSETQRNKGNFPGRFSGRQFSNSRSEMNVSTLELGDSALYLCASSLGGARQETQYFGPGTRLLVL.

This sequence joins TRBV25-1 and TRBJ2-5, with D perhaps TRBD2 (6 bases). This CDR3 comprises 15 residues. V was shortened by 2 bases and J by 0 bases, with 10 bases between the two germline ends. Per the germline V gene, CDR1 is MGHDK and CDR2 is SYGVNS. For the CDR3, the DNA is TGTGCCAGCAGTGAACCCGGGGGTTACCAAGAGACCCAGTACTTC. Amino acids: CASSEPGGYQETQYF. The full variable domain, in which reference TRBV25-1 and TRBJ2-5 provide the parts outside the CDR3, is EADIYQTPRYLVIGTGKKITLECSQTMGHDKMYWYQQDPGMELHLIHYSYGVNSTEKGDLSSESTVSRIRTEHFPLTLESARPSHTSQYLCASSEPGGYQETQYFGPGTRLLVL.

This clone was seen a handful of times. The CDR3 protein is CASGPFTVSNQPQHF. The DNA of the CDR3 is TGTGCCAGCGGGCCCTTTACAGTGAGCAATCAGCCCCAGCATTTT. The V gene is TRBV2, the J gene TRBJ1-5; D gene uncertain. V was shortened by 8 bases and J by 1 base, with 15 bases between the two germline ends. The CDR3 is 15 residues long. The germline V gene encodes CDR1 SNHLY and CDR2 FYNNEI.

J is TRBJ2-7 and V is TRBV30; D unresolved. Germline V gene data show CDR1 as GTSNPN and CDR2 as SVGIG (reference sequence). Trimming pared 1 base from V and 5 bases from J, leaving 6 bases between. The CDR3 sequence is 11 residues long. The CDR3 sequence: CAWSARDEQYF. The CDR3 DNA is TGTGCCTGGAGTGCCCGTGACGAGCAGTACTTC.

V usage is TRBV7-8 and J usage is TRBJ1-1; D remains unclear. The CDR3 is 14 amino acids. Germline V lookup: CDR1 SGHVS, CDR2 FQNEAQ. V was shortened by 1 base and J by 1 base, with 7 bases between the two germline ends. The CDR3 DNA sequence: TGTGCCAGCAGCTTAGTACTGGGGAACACTGAAGCTTTCTTT. Amino acid sequence: CASSLVLGNTEAFF.

This chain joins TRBV19 and TRBJ2-3; D possibly corresponds to TRBD2 (6 bases). This CDR3 region has 15 residues. V was shortened by 3 bases and J by 4 bases, with 14 bases between the two germline ends. The germline V gene has CDR1 LNHDA and CDR2 SQIVND (reference sequence). The CDR3 DNA reads TGTGCCAGTAGTATTTGGCTCGGGAGCCCAGATACGCAGTATTTT. Its translation is CASSIWLGSPDTQYF.

This clone was detected only once. Other DNA sequences in this specimen translate into the identical CDR3. The chain carries TRBV18 and TRBJ2-3; possible D gene TRBD1, 5 bases. The germline CDR1 and CDR2 sequences are KGHSH and LQKENI. The CDR3 totals 13 residues. Trimming shortened V by 4 bases and J by 4 bases, and 9 bases separated the two germline ends. The chain's CDR3 is CASSLTRADTQYF. DNA of the CDR3: TGTGCCAGCTCACTAACCAGGGCAGATACGCAGTATTTT.

The rearrangement links TRBV4-3 to TRBJ2-3; D unclear. The CDR3 sequence is 13 residues long. V lost 0 bases and J lost 3, with 4 bases in between. Looked up from germline, CDR1 is LGHNA and CDR2 is YSLEER. CDR3 in amino acids: CASSQDSTDTQYF. In DNA form, the CDR3 reads TGCGCCAGCAGCCAAGATTCGACAGATACGCAGTATTTT.

The chain links TRBV7-2 to TRBJ2-1; D uncertain. V lost 1 base and J 0 bases, leaving 10 bases between the germline ends. CDR1 is SGHTA, CDR2 FQGNSA, per germline. This CDR3 is built from 16 residues. CDR3 nucleotides: TGTGCCAGCAGCTTAGTTCGGACCACCTCCTACAATGAGCAGTTCTTC. It yields the protein CASSLVRTTSYNEQFF.

The count of this clone is one. V gene TRBV6-6 combines with J gene TRBJ1-3; 7 nucleotides line up with TRBD1. Trimming removed 8 bases from V and 0 bases from J; junction bases left unmatched: 4. Germline CDR1 and CDR2: MNHNY and SVGAGI (reference sequence). The length of the CDR3 is 14 residues. CDR3 nucleotide sequence: TGTGCCAGCCACGACAGGGCCTCTGGAAACACCATATATTTT. It encodes CASHDRASGNTIYF.

The gene calls are TRBV30 and TRBJ1-2, with 8 bases lining up with TRBD1. This CDR3 contains 16 residues. The germline CDR1 and CDR2 sequences are GTSNPN and SVGIG (reference sequence). V lost 2 bases, J lost 5 bases, and 13 bases stayed unmatched. CDR3 sequence reads: CAWSSEGTGGEYGYTF. CDR3 nucleotides: TGTGCCTGGAGTTCGGAGGGGACAGGAGGAGAATATGGCTACACCTTC.